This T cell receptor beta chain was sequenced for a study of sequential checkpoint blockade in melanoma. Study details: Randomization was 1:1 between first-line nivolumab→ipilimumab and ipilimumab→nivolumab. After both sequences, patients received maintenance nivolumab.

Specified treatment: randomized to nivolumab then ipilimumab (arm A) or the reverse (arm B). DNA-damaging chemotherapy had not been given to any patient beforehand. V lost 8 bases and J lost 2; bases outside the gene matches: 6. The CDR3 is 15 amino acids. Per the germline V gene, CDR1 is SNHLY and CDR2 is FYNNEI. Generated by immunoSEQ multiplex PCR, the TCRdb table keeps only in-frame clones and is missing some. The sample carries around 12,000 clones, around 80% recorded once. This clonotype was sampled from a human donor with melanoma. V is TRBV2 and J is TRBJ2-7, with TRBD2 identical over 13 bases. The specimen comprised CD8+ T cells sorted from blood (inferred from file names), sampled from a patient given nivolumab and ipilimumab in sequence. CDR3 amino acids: CASFTSGRGTYEQYF. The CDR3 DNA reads TGTGCCAGCTTTACTAGCGGGAGGGGTACCTACGAGCAGTACTTC.